This T cell receptor beta chain appears in the sequencing data of a study of blood T cell repertoires in COVID-19. The assay was immunoSEQ multiplex PCR, and TCRdb's table has in-frame clones only and misses some. The sample records around 81,000 clones, about 89% being singletons. This CDR3 has 11 residues. Trimming removed 1 base from V and 11 bases from J, with 8 bases in between. Germline lookup yields CDR1 MNHNS and CDR2 SASEGT. This sequence originates from a woman aged 55-70 years with acute or convalescent COVID-19. Sequenced: peripheral blood. The V gene is TRBV6-1, the J gene TRBJ1-1; D unresolved. Here the CDR3 reads CASSEVAEAFF. CDR3 coding DNA: TGTGCCAGCAGTGAAGTCGCCGAGGCTTTCTTT.